Given below is one T cell receptor beta chain in context. Its antigen remains unidentified. Data came from immunoSEQ multiplex PCR; TCRdb stores just in-frame clones and leaves some out. The sample shows 130,000 to 150,000 clones, about 93% of them seen only once. The data were obtained in a study of T cell responses to AZD1222 COVID-19 vaccine. General study results and limits: Reports say nearly half of spike-specific TCRs go after unmutated variant regions. Clonal diversity may have been underestimated, and the donors were mostly white British, with more females than males.

This sequence originates from an adult in good health. The sequencing used peripheral blood, collected on day 0 of AZD1222 vaccination.

The CDR3 here is CASSEDRGVQYF. The DNA for the CDR3 is TGTGCCAGCAGTGAAGATAGGGGGGTGCAGTACTTC. V gene TRBV2 combines with J gene TRBJ2-7, with D perhaps being TRBD1 or TRBD2 (6 bases each). Germline loops: CDR1 SNHLY, CDR2 FYNNEI. This CDR3 spans 12 amino acids. With 1 base removed from V and 9 bases from J, the gap between germline ends came to 10 bases.